The clone carrying this TCR beta chain was picked up one time. The study ran its PCR with 60 Vbeta and 13 Jbeta primers. Under the authors' procedure: Counted up in a later analysis, unique TCR beta chains came to approximately 77 million, with some 11 million shared. Generated by immunoSEQ multiplex PCR, the TCRdb table keeps only in-frame clones and is missing some. V, J and clone size are those of that table, while D and trimming were read from the DNA. The table lists about 130,000 clones, about three quarters of them singletons. The sample belongs to a study of cytomegalovirus exposure and HLA in healthy donors. On the study more broadly: Earlier, 95 million to 120 million unique TCR beta sequences were recovered from 170 million or so T cells by an analysis.

V was pared by 1 base and J by 2 bases, with 8 bases between. The CDR3 spans 14 residues. Germline V lookup: CDR1 SGHAT, CDR2 FQNNGV. The gene calls are TRBV11-2 and TRBJ1-2, with a weak D call TRBD1 (5 bases). Sequencing used PBMCs. The origin of this receptor is a male donor in good health and CMV-seronegative. The CDR3 region has the DNA TGTGCCAGCAGCTTAGGACAGACAAACTATGGCTACACCTTC. Residues: CASSLGQTNYGYTF.